The subject of this entry is one T cell receptor beta chain. Its antigen is unknown. The table came from immunoSEQ multiplex PCR; TCRdb's copy has only in-frame clones and leaves some out. Of thousands of clones in the sample, 70% to 80% are singletons; the top ten hold around 12%. The data stem from a study of immune evolution from preneoplasia to lung adenocarcinoma. Patients had resection in Japan or China between about 2014 and 2018. The V and J ends lost 6 bases and 1 base, in that order; junction bases with no gene match: 5. CDR1 is SNHLY and CDR2 is FYNNEI in the germline V gene. This CDR3 has 16 amino acids. Study observations and caveats: Normal lung had highest clonality; later lesions appeared denser, more diverse.

This chain connects TRBV2 to TRBJ2-5, with TRBD2 identical over 13 bases. The specimen was FFPE lung adenocarcinoma in situ tissue. This clonotype was sampled from a person aged 55-80 years with lung adenocarcinoma. In DNA, the CDR3 is TGTGCCAGCAGGATGGGACTAGCGGGGTTCCAAGAGACCCAGTACTTC. Its protein product is CASRMGLAGFQETQYF.